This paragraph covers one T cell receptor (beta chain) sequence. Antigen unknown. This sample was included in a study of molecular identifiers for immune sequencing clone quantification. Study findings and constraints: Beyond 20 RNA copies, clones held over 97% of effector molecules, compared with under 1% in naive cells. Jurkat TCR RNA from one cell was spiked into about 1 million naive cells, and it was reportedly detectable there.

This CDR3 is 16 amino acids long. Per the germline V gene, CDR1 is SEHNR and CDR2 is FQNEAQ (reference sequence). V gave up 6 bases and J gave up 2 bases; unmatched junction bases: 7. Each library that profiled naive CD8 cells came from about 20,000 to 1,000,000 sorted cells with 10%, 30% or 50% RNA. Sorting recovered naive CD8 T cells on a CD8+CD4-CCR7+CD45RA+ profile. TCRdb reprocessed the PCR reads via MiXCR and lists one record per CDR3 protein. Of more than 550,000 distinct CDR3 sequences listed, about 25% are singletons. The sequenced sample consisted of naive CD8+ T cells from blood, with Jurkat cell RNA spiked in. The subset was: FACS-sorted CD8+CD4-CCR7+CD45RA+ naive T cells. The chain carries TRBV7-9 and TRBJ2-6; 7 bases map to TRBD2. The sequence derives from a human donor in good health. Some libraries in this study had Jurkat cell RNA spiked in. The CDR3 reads CASRTERGPGANVLTF. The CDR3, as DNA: TGTGCCAGCAGAACAGAGCGGGGTCCTGGGGCCAACGTCCTGACTTTC.